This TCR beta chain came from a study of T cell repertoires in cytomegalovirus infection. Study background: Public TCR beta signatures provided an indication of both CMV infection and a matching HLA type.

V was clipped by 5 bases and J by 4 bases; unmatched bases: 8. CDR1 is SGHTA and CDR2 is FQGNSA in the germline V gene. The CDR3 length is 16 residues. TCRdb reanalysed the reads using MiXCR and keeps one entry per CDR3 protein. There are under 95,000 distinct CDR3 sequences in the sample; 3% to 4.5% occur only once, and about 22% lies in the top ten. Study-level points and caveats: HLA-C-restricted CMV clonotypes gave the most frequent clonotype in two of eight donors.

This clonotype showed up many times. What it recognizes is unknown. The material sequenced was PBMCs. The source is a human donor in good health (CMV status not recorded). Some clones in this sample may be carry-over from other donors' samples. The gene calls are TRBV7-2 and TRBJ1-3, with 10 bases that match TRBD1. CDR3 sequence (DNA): TGTGCCAGCAGCCTCCGGACAGGGGGTATCGGAAACACCATATATTTT. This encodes CASSLRTGGIGNTIYF.